This T cell receptor (beta chain) was found in a study of cytomegalovirus exposure and HLA in healthy donors. Study-wide points: Follow-up analysis found HLA locus-dependent TCR association rates, highest for DRB1 and lowest for HLA-C. Later analysis identified several of the most significant clusters that appeared linked to common viral pathogens. TCR beta chains associated with HLA were, in a later analysis, more clonally expanded than equally common others.

Regarding this clone: Its cognate antigen is unknown.

The PCR had 60 Vbeta and 13 Jbeta primers. The assay was immunoSEQ multiplex PCR, and TCRdb's table has in-frame clones only and misses some. The sample holds about 140,000 clones; around 80% are singletons and the top ten take roughly 3.2%. The material sequenced was PBMCs. The receptor was isolated from a man aged 18-30 years in good health and CMV-seropositive.

The CDR3 nucleotides read TGTGCCAGCAGTTTAGGACAGGGGATTATCAATAGCAATCAGCCCCAGCATTTT. As protein: CASSLGQGIINSNQPQHF. The chain recombines TRBV28 with TRBJ1-5; the match to TRBD1 covers 9 bases. Losses at the gene ends were 2 bases for V and 0 bases for J; bases not matched to a gene: 8. The CDR3 loop spans 18 amino acids. Germline values: CDR1 MDHEN, CDR2 SYDVKM.